The 29 T cell receptor beta chains below come from one sample, sequenced in a study of T cell repertoires in cytomegalovirus infection. Using its own MiXCR run on the reads, TCRdb lists one record per CDR3 protein. The table has hundreds of thousands of distinct CDR3 sequences, 35% to 40% seen once. The source material was PBMCs. These receptors came from a human donor in good health (CMV status not recorded). Some clones in this sample may be carry-over from other donors' samples.

This clonotype was recorded at least ten times. This chain uses TRBV28 with TRBJ1-4; D possibly corresponds to TRBD1 (6 bases). Trimming cost V 6 bases and J 16 bases, with 24 bases left between them. This CDR3 comprises 14 residues. Germline loops: CDR1 MDHEN, CDR2 SYDVKM. CDR3 coding DNA: TGTGCCAGCAGACGGTCCGGAAGGACAGCGCAAGGGTTTTTT. Translation gives CASRRSGRTAQGFF.

This clonotype was detected a few times. The chain joins TRBV19 to TRBJ2-3; D is ambiguous. V dropped 3 bases and J dropped 3 bases, with 13 bases sitting between them. The germline gives CDR1 LNHDA, CDR2 SQIVND (reference sequence). This CDR3 has 15 amino acids. The CDR3 loop reads CASSILGIGTDTQYF. The CDR3 DNA reads TGTGCCAGTAGTATCCTGGGGATTGGGACAGATACGCAGTATTTT.

This clonotype was recorded a few times. The V and J genes are TRBV6-1 and TRBJ1-5, with D uncertain. Trimming shortened V by 5 bases and J by 0 bases, and 11 bases separated the two germline ends. The CDR3 contains 15 residues. Germline loops: CDR1 MNHNS, CDR2 SASEGT. The CDR3 DNA sequence: TGTGCCAGCAGTCACGAAGAAAATAGCAATCAGCCCCAGCATTTT. Translation: CASSHEENSNQPQHF.

This clonotype was found a few times. The CDR3 DNA reads as TGTGCCAGCAGTTTAGTAGCGGGAGCGCGGAATGAGCAGTTCTTC. It yields the protein CASSLVAGARNEQFF. The V gene is TRBV27, the J gene TRBJ2-1; 9 nucleotides line up with TRBD2. Looked up from germline, CDR1 is MNHEY and CDR2 is SMNVEV (reference sequence). The ends lost 2 bases at V and 7 bases at J; junction bases unmatched: 6. CDR3 size: 15 residues.

The rearrangement uses TRBV7-2 and TRBJ2-1; TRBD2 matches 11 bases. The CDR3 totals 18 residues. The germline V gene has CDR1 SGHTA and CDR2 FQGNSA. Trimming at V came to 6 bases and at J to 0 bases, leaving 10 bases not matched to a gene. CDR3 in amino acids: CASRTVGTSGLSYNEQFF. For the CDR3, the DNA is TGTGCCAGCAGGACTGTTGGGACTAGCGGCCTCTCCTACAATGAGCAGTTCTTC.

The chain recombines TRBV19 with TRBJ1-4; tentatively, D is TRBD1 (5 bases). The V and J ends lost 4 bases and 3 bases respectively, with 9 bases between them. In germline, CDR1 is LNHDA, CDR2 SQIVND (reference sequence). CDR3 length: 14 amino acids. The CDR3 nucleotides are TGTGCCAGTAGTACAACAGGATCTAATGAAAAACTGTTTTTT. This translates into CASSTTGSNEKLFF.

This clonotype has more than one count but fewer than ten. This chain joins TRBV7-9 and TRBJ2-1; D could derive from TRBD1 or TRBD2 (5 bases each). The length of the CDR3 is 12 residues. The V end was cut by 5 bases, the J end by 7 bases, with 9 bases between. CDR1 is SEHNR, CDR2 FQNEAQ, per germline (reference sequence). The CDR3 DNA reads as TGTGCCAGCAGCCCAGAGGGGAATGAGCAGTTCTTC. Encoded protein: CASSPEGNEQFF.

V gene TRBV20-1 combines with J gene TRBJ1-5; no clear D gene. Deletions cut 2 bases from V and 7 bases from J, with 9 bases between. This CDR3 region has 12 residues. Per germline, CDR1 DFQATT and CDR2 SNEGSKA (reference sequence). Written as DNA, the CDR3 is TGCAGTGCTAGACCGAGCAGCCAGCCCCAGCATTTT. It yields the protein CSARPSSQPQHF.

This clonotype appeared a few times. V usage is TRBV28 and J usage is TRBJ2-5, with 7 bases fitting TRBD2. Germline assignment: CDR1 MDHEN and CDR2 SYDVKM. V shed 3 bases and J 9 bases; nucleotides not matched to a gene: 16. This CDR3 is built from 16 residues. The DNA of the CDR3 is TGTGCCAGCAGTTTGGCCACGGGACTGGGCCGGGGGGCCCAGTACTTC. Residues: CASSLATGLGRGAQYF.

The chain combines TRBV7-2 with TRBJ2-3, with D uncertain. Trimming cost V 2 bases and J 4 bases, with 4 bases left between them. The CDR3 sequence is 12 residues long. The germline V gene encodes CDR1 SGHTA and CDR2 FQGNSA. CDR3 sequence: CASSLWADTQYF. The CDR3 region has the DNA TGTGCCAGCAGCTTATGGGCAGATACGCAGTATTTT.

This chain joins TRBV5-1 and TRBJ1-1; 7 bases match TRBD1. Germline loops: CDR1 SGHRS, CDR2 YFSETQ. V dropped 3 bases and J dropped 0; count of bases not matched to a gene: 8. This CDR3 comprises 16 residues. CDR3 protein: CASSSHSRGMNTEAFF. For the CDR3, the DNA is TGCGCCAGCAGCTCGCACTCCAGGGGGATGAACACTGAAGCTTTCTTT.

This clonotype was counted a few times. V gene TRBV3-1 combines with J gene TRBJ2-1, with TRBD2 matching over 12 bases. In germline, CDR1 is LGHDT, CDR2 YNNKEL (reference sequence). This CDR3 contains 15 residues. V shed 6 bases and J 3 bases; nucleotides not matched to a gene: 3. The CDR3 region has the DNA TGTGCCAGCAGGACTAGCGGGAGCCTCTACAATGAGCAGTTCTTC. Encoded protein: CASRTSGSLYNEQFF.

The chain links TRBV29-1 to TRBJ2-3; TRBD2 is a possible D gene (6 bases). Trimming cost V 0 bases and J 6 bases, with 16 bases left between them. From germline, CDR1 is SQVTM and CDR2 ANQGSEA. The CDR3 has 15 residues. The CDR3 DNA follows: TGCAGCGTTGAAGAGACTAGTCGGATGGCGGATACGCAGTATTTT. Amino acids: CSVEETSRMADTQYF.

The table lists this clonotype with a few counts. The chain joins TRBV5-1 to TRBJ1-6; weak D call: TRBD1 (5 bases). Trimming cost V 5 bases and J 9 bases, with 15 bases left between them. The CDR3 contains 14 residues. Germline loops: CDR1 SGHRS, CDR2 YFSETQ. DNA of the CDR3: TGCGCCAGCAGGCCCGCTGACAGAAGTTCACCCCTCCACTTT. Encoded protein: CASRPADRSSPLHF.

This clonotype has at least ten counts. The chain carries TRBV28 and TRBJ2-5; the match to TRBD2 covers 8 bases. The CDR3 loop spans 20 amino acids. With 7 bases clipped from V and 1 base from J, the junction kept 23 bases outside the gene matches. Germline V gene data show CDR1 as MDHEN and CDR2 as SYDVKM. The CDR3 reads CASTLDIFYGGRPGQETQYF. The CDR3 DNA reads TGTGCCAGCACCCTGGATATCTTTTATGGCGGGAGGCCAGGCCAAGAGACCCAGTACTTC.

This chain joins TRBV7-9 and TRBJ2-7; a weak D match, TRBD2 (5 bases). Trimming pared 5 bases from V and 7 bases from J, leaving 12 bases between. The length of the CDR3 is 12 residues. Germline values: CDR1 SEHNR, CDR2 FQNEAQ (reference sequence). The CDR3 sequence: CASSPSGSEQYF. DNA for the CDR3: TGTGCCAGCAGCCCGTCGGGGAGTGAGCAGTACTTC.

V is TRBV19 and J is TRBJ1-1; possible D gene TRBD1, 5 bases. Trimming shortened V by 3 bases and J by 0 bases, and 14 bases separated the two germline ends. Germline CDR1 LNHDA, CDR2 SQIVND (reference sequence). The CDR3 is 16 residues long. The CDR3 nucleotides read TGTGCCAGTAGTATCGGTCGTGCAGGGTTGAACACTGAAGCTTTCTTT. Encoded protein: CASSIGRAGLNTEAFF. Full variable domain (outside the CDR3, taken from reference TRBV19 and TRBJ1-1): DGGITQSPKYLFRKEGQNVTLSCEQNLNHDAMYWYRQDPGQGLRLIYYSQIVNDFQKGDIAEGYSVSREKKESFPLTVTSAQKNPTAFYLCASSIGRAGLNTEAFFGQGTRLTVV.

This clonotype was observed a handful of times. The DNA for the CDR3 is TGTGCCAGCAGATCCCTACAGGGCACTGAAGCTTTCTTT. This gives the protein CASRSLQGTEAFF. This chain uses TRBV7-6 with TRBJ1-1; D perhaps matches TRBD1 (6 bases). Per the germline V gene, CDR1 is SGHVS and CDR2 is FNYEAQ. With 6 bases removed from V and 4 bases from J, the gap between germline ends came to 12 bases. The CDR3 extends over 13 amino acids.

The chain has TRBV5-1 and TRBJ2-1; D remains ambiguous. This CDR3 is 12 amino acids long. V dropped 3 bases and J dropped 6 bases, with 7 bases sitting between them. The V gene's germline CDR1 is SGHRS and CDR2 YFSETQ. The CDR3 DNA follows: TGCGCCAGCAGCTCCCTGGTCAATGAGCAGTTCTTC. Its translation: CASSSLVNEQFF.

The genes are TRBV2 and TRBJ2-7; TRBD1 matches at 8 bases. CDR1 and CDR2 (germline): SNHLY, FYNNEI. J was trimmed by 0 bases and V by 4 bases; bases with no gene match: 5. The CDR3 runs to 15 residues. DNA for the CDR3: TGTGCCAGCAGTGCTGACAGGGGCTTCTCCTACGAGCAGTACTTC. Translated, it gives CASSADRGFSYEQYF.

This clonotype was seen a handful of times. CDR3 coding DNA: TGTGCCAGCAGCTTAAGGCGAAGAGGGGTAGCGGGAGTTGTAACCGGGGAGCTGTTTTTT. Its translation is CASSLRRRGVAGVVTGELFF. The chain has TRBV7-9 and TRBJ2-2; 9 nucleotides match TRBD2. There are 20 residues in the CDR3. Germline V CDR1 and CDR2: SEHNR, FQNEAQ (reference sequence). V lost 2 bases and J lost 5; bases outside the gene matches: 18.

The genes are TRBV20-1 and TRBJ2-7; 11 nucleotides align to TRBD1. CDR1 and CDR2 (germline): DFQATT, SNEGSKA (reference sequence). CDR3 length: 15 amino acids. The trim removed 6 bases at V and 2 bases at J, leaving 9 bases unmatched. The CDR3 coding sequence is TGCAGTGCCCCCCGGCGGGACAGGGGGACCTACGAGCAGTACTTC. Translated: CSAPRRDRGTYEQYF.

A few counts support this clonotype. V is TRBV2 and J is TRBJ2-7, with D uncertain. Trimming took off 4 bases at V and 2 bases at J, with 18 bases between the two ends. The CDR3 extends over 16 amino acids. Germline V lookup: CDR1 SNHLY, CDR2 FYNNEI. The CDR3 protein is CASSGSPRLGPYEQYF. CDR3 DNA: TGTGCCAGCAGTGGTTCGCCCCGCCTAGGTCCCTACGAGCAGTACTTC.

This clonotype occurred a few times. V usage is TRBV5-1 and J usage is TRBJ2-7; TRBD1 matches at 8 bases. CDR3 length equals 14 residues. Trimming took 2 bases from V and 2 from J; bases not matched to a gene: 3. Germline V CDR1 and CDR2: SGHRS, YFSETQ. CDR3 region: CASSFTQGAYEQYF. DNA for the CDR3: TGCGCCAGCAGCTTTACACAGGGGGCCTACGAGCAGTACTTC. Variable domain in full (rest from reference TRBV5-1 and TRBJ2-7): KAGVTQTPRYLIKTRGQQVTLSCSPISGHRSVSWYQQTPGQGLQFLFEYFSETQRNKGNFPGRFSGRQFSNSRSEMNVSTLELGDSALYLCASSFTQGAYEQYFGPGTRLTVT.

The chain couples TRBV19 to TRBJ1-1; D unresolved. CDR1 and CDR2 (germline): LNHDA, SQIVND (reference sequence). V was trimmed by 3 bases and J by 0 bases, leaving 11 bases between them. The CDR3 spans 15 residues. The CDR3 loop is CASSIGSRMNTEAFF. In DNA form, the CDR3 reads TGTGCCAGTAGTATCGGCTCGCGCATGAACACTGAAGCTTTCTTT.

In this sample, this clonotype turned up a few times. This chain connects TRBV5-5 to TRBJ1-2; D uncertain. The CDR3 length is 14 residues. Germline lookup yields CDR1 SGHKS and CDR2 YYEKEE (reference sequence). V dropped 0 bases and J dropped 5 bases, with 11 bases sitting between them. For the CDR3, the DNA is TGTGCCAGCAGCTTGGAGGGCGTTCCTTATGGCTACACCTTC. Its translation is CASSLEGVPYGYTF.

The chain links TRBV9 to TRBJ2-5; 11 positions agree with TRBD2. J gave up 2 bases and V 5 bases, and 11 bases lay outside the gene matches. The germline V gene encodes CDR1 SGDLS and CDR2 YYNGEE. CDR3 length: 17 amino acids. DNA of the CDR3: TGTGCCAGCAGTAAAACACCGGGACTAGCGGAACAAGAGACCCAGTACTTC. Its translation is CASSKTPGLAEQETQYF.

This clonotype has only a few counts. The chain combines TRBV28 with TRBJ1-1; unclear D gene. V was shortened by 2 bases and J by 4 bases, with 8 bases between the two germline ends. This CDR3 contains 13 residues. Germline V gene lookup returns CDR1 MDHEN and CDR2 SYDVKM. CDR3 nucleotide sequence: TGTGCCAGCAGTTTAGGTTTTGGCACTGAAGCTTTCTTT. It specifies CASSLGFGTEAFF.

In this sample, this clonotype turned up a few times. This sequence joins TRBV7-6 and TRBJ2-2; D not resolved. The CDR3 runs to 13 residues. CDR1 and CDR2 from the germline V gene are SGHVS and FNYEAQ. The V gene lost 1 base and the J gene lost 6 bases, with 6 bases spanning the gap. The CDR3 coding sequence is TGTGCCAGCAGCTTAGGGAGAGCCGGGGAGCTGTTTTTT. Its translation is CASSLGRAGELFF.